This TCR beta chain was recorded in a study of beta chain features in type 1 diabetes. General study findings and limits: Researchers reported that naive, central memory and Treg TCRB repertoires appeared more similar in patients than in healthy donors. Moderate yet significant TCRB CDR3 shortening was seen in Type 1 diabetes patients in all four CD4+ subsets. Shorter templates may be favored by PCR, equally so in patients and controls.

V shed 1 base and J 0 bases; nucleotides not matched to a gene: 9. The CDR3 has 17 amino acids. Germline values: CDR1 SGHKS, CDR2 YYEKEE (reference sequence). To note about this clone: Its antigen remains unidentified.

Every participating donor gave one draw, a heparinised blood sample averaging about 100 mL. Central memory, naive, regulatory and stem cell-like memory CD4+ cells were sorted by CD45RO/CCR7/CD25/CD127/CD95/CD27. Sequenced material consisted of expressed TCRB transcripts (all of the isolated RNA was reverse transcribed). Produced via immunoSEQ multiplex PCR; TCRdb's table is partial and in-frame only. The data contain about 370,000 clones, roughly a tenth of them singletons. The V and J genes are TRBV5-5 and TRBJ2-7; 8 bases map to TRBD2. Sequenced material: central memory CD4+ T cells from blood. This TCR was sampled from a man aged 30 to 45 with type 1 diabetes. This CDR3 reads CASSLRLTSESSYEQYF. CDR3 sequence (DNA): TGTGCCAGCAGCTTGAGGCTGACTAGCGAGAGCTCCTACGAGCAGTACTTC. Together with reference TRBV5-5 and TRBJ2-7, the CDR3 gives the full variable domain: DAGVTQSPTHLIKTRGQQVTLRCSPISGHKSVSWYQQVLGQGPQFIFQYYEKEERGRGNFPDRFSARQFPNYSSELNVNALLLGDSALYLCASSLRLTSESSYEQYFGPGTRLTVT.